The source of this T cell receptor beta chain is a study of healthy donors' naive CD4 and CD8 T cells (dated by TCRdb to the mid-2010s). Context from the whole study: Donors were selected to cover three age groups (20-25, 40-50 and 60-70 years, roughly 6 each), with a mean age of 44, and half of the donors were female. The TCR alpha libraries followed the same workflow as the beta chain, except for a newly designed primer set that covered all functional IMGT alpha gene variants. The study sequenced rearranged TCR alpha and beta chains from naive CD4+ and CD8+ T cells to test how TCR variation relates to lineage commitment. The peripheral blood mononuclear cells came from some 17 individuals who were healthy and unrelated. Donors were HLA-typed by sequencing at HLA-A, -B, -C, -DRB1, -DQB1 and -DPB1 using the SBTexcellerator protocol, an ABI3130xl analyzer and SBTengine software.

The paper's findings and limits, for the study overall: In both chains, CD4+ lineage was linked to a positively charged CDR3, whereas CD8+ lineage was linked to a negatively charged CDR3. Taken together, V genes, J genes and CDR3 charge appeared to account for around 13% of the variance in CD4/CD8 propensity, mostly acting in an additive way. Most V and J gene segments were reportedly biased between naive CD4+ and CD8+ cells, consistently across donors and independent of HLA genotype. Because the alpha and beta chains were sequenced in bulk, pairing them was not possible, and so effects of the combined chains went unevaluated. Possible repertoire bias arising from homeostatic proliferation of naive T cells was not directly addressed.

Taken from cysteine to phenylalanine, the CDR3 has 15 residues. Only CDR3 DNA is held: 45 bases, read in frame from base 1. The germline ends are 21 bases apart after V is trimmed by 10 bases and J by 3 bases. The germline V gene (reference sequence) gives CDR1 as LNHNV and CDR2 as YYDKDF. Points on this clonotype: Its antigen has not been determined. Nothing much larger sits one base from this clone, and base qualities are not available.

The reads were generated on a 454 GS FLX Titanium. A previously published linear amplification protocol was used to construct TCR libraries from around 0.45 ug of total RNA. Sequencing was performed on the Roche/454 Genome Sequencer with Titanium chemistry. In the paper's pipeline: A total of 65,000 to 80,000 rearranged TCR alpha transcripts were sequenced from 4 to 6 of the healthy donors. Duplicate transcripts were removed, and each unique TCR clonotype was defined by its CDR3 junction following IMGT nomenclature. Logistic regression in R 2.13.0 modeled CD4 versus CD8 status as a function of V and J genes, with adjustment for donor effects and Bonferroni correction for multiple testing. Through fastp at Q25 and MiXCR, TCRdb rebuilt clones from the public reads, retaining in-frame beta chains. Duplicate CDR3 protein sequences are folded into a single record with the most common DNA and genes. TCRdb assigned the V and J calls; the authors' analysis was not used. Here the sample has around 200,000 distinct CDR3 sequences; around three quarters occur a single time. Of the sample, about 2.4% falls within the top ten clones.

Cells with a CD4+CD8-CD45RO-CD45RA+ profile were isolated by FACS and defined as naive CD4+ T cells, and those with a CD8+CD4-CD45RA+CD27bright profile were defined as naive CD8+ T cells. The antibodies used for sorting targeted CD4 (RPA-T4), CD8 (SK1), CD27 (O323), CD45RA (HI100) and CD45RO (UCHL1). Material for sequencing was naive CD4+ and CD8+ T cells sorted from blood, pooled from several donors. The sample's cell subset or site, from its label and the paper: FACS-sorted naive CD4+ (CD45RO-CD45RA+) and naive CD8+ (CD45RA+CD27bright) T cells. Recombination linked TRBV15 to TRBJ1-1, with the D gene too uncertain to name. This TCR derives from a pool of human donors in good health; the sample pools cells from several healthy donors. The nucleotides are TGTGCCATCGGCAGCAGCGGGAGGAGGCACACTGAAGCTTTCTTT. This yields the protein CAIGSSGRRHTEAFF.